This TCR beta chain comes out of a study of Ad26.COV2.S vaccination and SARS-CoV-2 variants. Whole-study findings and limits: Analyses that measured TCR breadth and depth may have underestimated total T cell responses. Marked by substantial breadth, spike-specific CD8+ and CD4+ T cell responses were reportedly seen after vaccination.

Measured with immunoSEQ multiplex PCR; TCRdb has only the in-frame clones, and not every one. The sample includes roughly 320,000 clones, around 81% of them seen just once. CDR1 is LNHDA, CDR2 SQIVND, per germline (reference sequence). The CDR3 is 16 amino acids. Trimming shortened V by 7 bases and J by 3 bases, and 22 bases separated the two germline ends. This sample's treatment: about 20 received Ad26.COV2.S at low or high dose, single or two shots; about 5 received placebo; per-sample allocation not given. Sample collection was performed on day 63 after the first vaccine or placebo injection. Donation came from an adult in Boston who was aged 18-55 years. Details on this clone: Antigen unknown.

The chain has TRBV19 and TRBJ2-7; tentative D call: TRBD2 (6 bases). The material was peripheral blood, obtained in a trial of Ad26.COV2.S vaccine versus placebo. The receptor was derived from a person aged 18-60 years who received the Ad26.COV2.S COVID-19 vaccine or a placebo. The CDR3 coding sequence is TGTGCCAGTACCCCACACGCTGGGTTGGGGGGCTACGAGCAGTACTTC. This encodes CASTPHAGLGGYEQYF.